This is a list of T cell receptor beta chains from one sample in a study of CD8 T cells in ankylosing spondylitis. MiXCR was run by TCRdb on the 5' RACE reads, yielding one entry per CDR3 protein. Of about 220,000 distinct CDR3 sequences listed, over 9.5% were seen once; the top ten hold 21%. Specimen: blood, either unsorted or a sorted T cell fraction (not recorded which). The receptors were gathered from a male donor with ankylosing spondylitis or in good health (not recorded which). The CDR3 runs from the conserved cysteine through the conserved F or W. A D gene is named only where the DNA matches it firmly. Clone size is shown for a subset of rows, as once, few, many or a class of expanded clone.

cdr3_nt: TGCGCCAGCAGCCTGGTTAGCAATCAGCCCCAGCATTTT
cdr3_aa: CASSLVSNQPQHF
d_call: -
clone_size: many
j_call: TRBJ1-5
v_call: TRBV5-1

cdr3_nt: TGTGCCACTACAGGGGAGGGGTATAGCAATCAGCCCCAGCATTTT
cdr3_aa: CATTGEGYSNQPQHF
d_call: TRBD1
clone_size: few
j_call: TRBJ1-5
v_call: TRBV28

cdr3_nt: TGTGCCAGTAGTATTACGGCAACCATCAATCAGCCCCAGCATTTT
cdr3_aa: CASSITATINQPQHF
d_call: -
clone_size: few
j_call: TRBJ1-5
v_call: TRBV19

cdr3_nt: TGTGCCAGCAGGAAGGACAGGGTTAATGAAAAACTGTTTTTT
cdr3_aa: CASRKDRVNEKLFF
d_call: TRBD1
clone_size: many
j_call: TRBJ1-4
v_call: TRBV6-1

cdr3_nt: TGTGCCAGCAGCGGGCCTTGGACGTTGACCTCCTACGAGCAGTACTTC
cdr3_aa: CASSGPWTLTSYEQYF
d_call: -
clone_size: few
j_call: TRBJ2-7
v_call: TRBV7-9

cdr3_nt: TGTGCCAGCAGCTTAGAGCGACGGCCCAGGGGGACGAATTCAGAAGCTTTCTTT
cdr3_aa: CASSLERRPRGTNSEAFF
d_call: TRBD1
clone_size: few
j_call: TRBJ1-1
v_call: TRBV7-8

cdr3_nt: TGCAGCGTGCTCGGGACAGGCCCCTACGAGCAGTACTTC
cdr3_aa: CSVLGTGPYEQYF
d_call: TRBD1
clone_size: -
j_call: TRBJ2-7
v_call: TRBV29-1

cdr3_nt: TGTGCCAGCAGCCAAGATGGAACGGGAGGGAAACTGTTTTTT
cdr3_aa: CASSQDGTGGKLFF
d_call: -
clone_size: -
j_call: TRBJ1-4
v_call: TRBV3-1

cdr3_nt: TGTGCCAGCAGTGACCCGAACAGGGCTGGCTACACCTTC
cdr3_aa: CASSDPNRAGYTF
d_call: -
clone_size: few
j_call: TRBJ1-2
v_call: TRBV27

cdr3_nt: TGTGCCAGCAGCCCGGACAGGAGCACAGATACGCAGTATTTT
cdr3_aa: CASSPDRSTDTQYF
d_call: TRBD1
clone_size: -
j_call: TRBJ2-3
v_call: TRBV7-2

cdr3_nt: TGTGCCAGCAGCTACGGACTAGCGGGTTACAATGAGCAGTTCTTC
cdr3_aa: CASSYGLAGYNEQFF
d_call: TRBD2
clone_size: -
j_call: TRBJ2-1
v_call: TRBV7-2

cdr3_nt: TGTGCCAGCAGCCTCCGGGGAGGGGAAGAAGTAGTAAATCAGCCCCAGCATTTT
cdr3_aa: CASSLRGGEEVVNQPQHF
d_call: -
clone_size: few
j_call: TRBJ1-5
v_call: TRBV7-8

cdr3_nt: TGCAGTGCTAGTACGGGGGCGCAAAATGAAAAACTGTTTTTT
cdr3_aa: CSASTGAQNEKLFF
d_call: -
clone_size: -
j_call: TRBJ1-4
v_call: TRBV20-1

cdr3_nt: TGCAGCGTTGGGGTGACAGGCTCTCGGGAGCAGTACTTC
cdr3_aa: CSVGVTGSREQYF
d_call: -
clone_size: many
j_call: TRBJ2-7
v_call: TRBV29-1

cdr3_nt: TGTGCCAGCAGTTCCCCCGGACCTAATTCACCCCTCCACTTT
cdr3_aa: CASSSPGPNSPLHF
d_call: -
clone_size: few
j_call: TRBJ1-6
v_call: TRBV12-3/TRBV12-4

cdr3_nt: TGCAGTGCTAGTGTCCGAAGAGGGCCAGGGAGCTATGGCTACACCTTC
cdr3_aa: CSASVRRGPGSYGYTF
d_call: -
clone_size: -
j_call: TRBJ1-2
v_call: TRBV20-1

cdr3_nt: TGTGCCAGCAGTTTGGCGGGGGGCCAAAACAATGAGCAGTTCTTC
cdr3_aa: CASSLAGGQNNEQFF
d_call: TRBD2
clone_size: -
j_call: TRBJ2-1
v_call: TRBV12-3/TRBV12-4

cdr3_nt: TGTGCCAGCAGTTCTATCCTACAGGGATGGGGACAGCCCCAGCATTTT
cdr3_aa: CASSSILQGWGQPQHF
d_call: -
clone_size: many
j_call: TRBJ1-5
v_call: TRBV6-5

cdr3_nt: TGTGCCAGCAGTAGAACTAGCGGGGGTACCCAAGAGACCCAGTACTTC
cdr3_aa: CASSRTSGGTQETQYF
d_call: TRBD2
clone_size: few
j_call: TRBJ2-5
v_call: TRBV12-3/TRBV12-4

cdr3_nt: TGCGCCAGCAGCCCGACAGGGGGAGGCGGAGAGACCCAGTACTTC
cdr3_aa: CASSPTGGGGETQYF
d_call: TRBD1
clone_size: many
j_call: TRBJ2-5
v_call: TRBV5-1

cdr3_nt: TGCGCCAGCAGCGCGGGAACGAGGGGTGAAAAACTGTTTTTT
cdr3_aa: CASSAGTRGEKLFF
d_call: -
clone_size: many
j_call: TRBJ1-4
v_call: TRBV5-1

cdr3_nt: TGTGCCTGGACCCTTCGACTAGGAGAGCAGCCCCAGCATTTT
cdr3_aa: CAWTLRLGEQPQHF
d_call: -
clone_size: many
j_call: TRBJ1-5
v_call: TRBV30

cdr3_nt: TGTGCCAGCAGCAGCCGGGACATCGAAGCTTTCTTT
cdr3_aa: CASSSRDIEAFF
d_call: -
clone_size: -
j_call: TRBJ1-1
v_call: TRBV7-9

cdr3_nt: TGTGCCAGCAGCCAAGAGACCCTAGCGGGGCGAACCTACGAGCAGTACTTC
cdr3_aa: CASSQETLAGRTYEQYF
d_call: TRBD2
clone_size: -
j_call: TRBJ2-7
v_call: TRBV14

cdr3_nt: TGTGCCAGCAGTTACTCCTGGGGCAGGACTAATGAAAAACTGTTTTTT
cdr3_aa: CASSYSWGRTNEKLFF
d_call: -
clone_size: -
j_call: TRBJ1-4
v_call: TRBV6-5

cdr3_nt: TGTGCCAGCACCGAAACTCAGGGGACCGGGGAGCTGTTTTTT
cdr3_aa: CASTETQGTGELFF
d_call: -
clone_size: many
j_call: TRBJ2-2
v_call: TRBV12-3/TRBV12-4

cdr3_nt: TGTGCCAGCAGCCAAGGACTAGCGGGGAGGTACGAGCAGTACTTC
cdr3_aa: CASSQGLAGRYEQYF
d_call: TRBD2
clone_size: few
j_call: TRBJ2-7
v_call: TRBV28

cdr3_nt: TGTGCCAGCAGCATCGCCGGGACAGTGAATTCACCCCTCCACTTT
cdr3_aa: CASSIAGTVNSPLHF
d_call: TRBD1
clone_size: few
j_call: TRBJ1-6
v_call: TRBV7-9

cdr3_nt: TGCGCCAGCAGCTCAAGGGACAGGGATAATTCACCCCTCCACTTT
cdr3_aa: CASSSRDRDNSPLHF
d_call: TRBD1
clone_size: -
j_call: TRBJ1-6
v_call: TRBV5-1

cdr3_nt: TGCAGCGGGGGACAGGGGGGTAACACCGGGGAGCTGTTTTTT
cdr3_aa: CSGGQGGNTGELFF
d_call: TRBD1
clone_size: many
j_call: TRBJ2-2
v_call: TRBV29-1

cdr3_nt: TGTGCCAGCAGCTCCGCCATGGCAGGGGTAAATTCACCCCTCCACTTT
cdr3_aa: CASSSAMAGVNSPLHF
d_call: -
clone_size: many
j_call: TRBJ1-6
v_call: TRBV5-5

cdr3_nt: TGTGCCAGCAGCCCGGGACAGGGGGGTTCTTATGGCTACACCTTC
cdr3_aa: CASSPGQGGSYGYTF
d_call: TRBD1
clone_size: -
j_call: TRBJ1-2
v_call: TRBV7-2

cdr3_nt: TGTGCCAGCAGCCGTTCGACAGGGGCCGAGCAGTACTTC
cdr3_aa: CASSRSTGAEQYF
d_call: TRBD1
clone_size: -
j_call: TRBJ2-7
v_call: TRBV9

cdr3_nt: TGTGCCAGCCTCCGGGGTTTTGGGGAAAAACTGTTTTTT
cdr3_aa: CASLRGFGEKLFF
d_call: -
clone_size: many
j_call: TRBJ1-4
v_call: TRBV28

cdr3_nt: TGTGCCACCAGTTCGACAGGTGTGGGCGTGGAGACCCAGTACTTC
cdr3_aa: CATSSTGVGVETQYF
d_call: -
clone_size: many
j_call: TRBJ2-5
v_call: TRBV24-1

cdr3_nt: TGTGCCTCTCGGGATGAGACTGAAGCTTTCTTT
cdr3_aa: CASRDETEAFF
d_call: -
clone_size: many
j_call: TRBJ1-1
v_call: TRBV12-3/TRBV12-4

cdr3_nt: TGCAGTGCTAGAGATCGGAGCGAGCAGTACTTC
cdr3_aa: CSARDRSEQYF
d_call: -
clone_size: many
j_call: TRBJ2-7
v_call: TRBV20-1

cdr3_nt: TGTGCCAGTAGCCCTAGCGGTCGTGGCACAGATACGCAGTATTTT
cdr3_aa: CASSPSGRGTDTQYF
d_call: TRBD2
clone_size: few
j_call: TRBJ2-3
v_call: TRBV19

cdr3_nt: TGTGCCAGCAGCCCAGCGGTTGTAGATACGCAGTATTTT
cdr3_aa: CASSPAVVDTQYF
d_call: -
clone_size: many
j_call: TRBJ2-3
v_call: TRBV9

cdr3_nt: TGTGCCAGCAGTTTAGGGGAATCCGGGTACGATGAGCAGTTCTTC
cdr3_aa: CASSLGESGYDEQFF
d_call: -
clone_size: -
j_call: TRBJ2-1
v_call: TRBV12-3/TRBV12-4

cdr3_nt: TGTGCCAGCAGCTTTCAGGGTCGAACTGAAGCTTTCTTT
cdr3_aa: CASSFQGRTEAFF
d_call: -
clone_size: -
j_call: TRBJ1-1
v_call: TRBV7-9

cdr3_nt: TGCGCCAGCAGCTTGGATGTCGGCAGGGAGGAGACCCAGTACTTC
cdr3_aa: CASSLDVGREETQYF
d_call: -
clone_size: many
j_call: TRBJ2-5
v_call: TRBV5-1

cdr3_nt: TGTGCCAGCAGTGAAACAACAGGGTCCTCTGGGGCCAACGTCCTGACTTTC
cdr3_aa: CASSETTGSSGANVLTF
d_call: -
clone_size: many
j_call: TRBJ2-6
v_call: TRBV27

cdr3_nt: TGCAGTGCTACCGGCCGCGATCAAGAGACCCAGTACTTC
cdr3_aa: CSATGRDQETQYF
d_call: -
clone_size: many
j_call: TRBJ2-5
v_call: TRBV20-1

cdr3_nt: TGTGCCAGCAGTTTAATCAGCTCTGGGGCCAACGTCCTGACTTTC
cdr3_aa: CASSLISSGANVLTF
d_call: -
clone_size: many
j_call: TRBJ2-6
v_call: TRBV12-3/TRBV12-4

cdr3_nt: TGTGCCAGCTCACCGGGTAGCGAGCAGTACTTC
cdr3_aa: CASSPGSEQYF
d_call: -
clone_size: few
j_call: TRBJ2-7
v_call: TRBV18